This TCR beta chain stems from a study of blood T cell repertoires in COVID-19. At the level of the study: Samples came from the United States, Italy and Spain, spanning acute and convalescent COVID-19. Sources were T cells, B-cell-depleted T cells, or PBMCs; the material itself was cDNA or gDNA.

The V gene's germline CDR1 is SQVTM and CDR2 ANQGSEA. The CDR3 sequence is 11 residues long. V was trimmed by 6 bases and J by 5 bases, leaving 10 bases between them. Authors' processing steps: Amplified reference gene primers provided the basis for estimating nucleated cell counts. Only in-frame clones appear in the TCRdb table, and some are missing; sequencing was by immunoSEQ multiplex PCR. V and J calls and clone size follow that table, whereas D and trimming were derived from the DNA. The top ten clones hold approximately 0.9% of a sample with approximately 210,000 clones, roughly 80% of them seen once. One Seattle source followed patients from active infection through their disease course.

The genes are TRBV29-1 and TRBJ1-2; D is ambiguous. This sequence was found in a man aged 60 to 75 with COVID-19, enrolled during active disease. Sequencing was carried out using peripheral blood. CDR3 in DNA: TGCAGCGTGTACCAGAGGTATGGCTACACCTTC. Its protein product is CSVYQRYGYTF.